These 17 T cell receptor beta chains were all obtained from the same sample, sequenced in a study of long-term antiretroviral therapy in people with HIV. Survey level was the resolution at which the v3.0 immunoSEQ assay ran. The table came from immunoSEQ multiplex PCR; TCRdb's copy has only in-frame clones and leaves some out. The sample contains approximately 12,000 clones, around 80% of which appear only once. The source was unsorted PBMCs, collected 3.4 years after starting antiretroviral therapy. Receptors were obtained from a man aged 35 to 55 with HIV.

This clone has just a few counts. The CDR3 sequence is CASSDMGQGAYISYEQYF. DNA of the CDR3: TGTGCCAGCAGTGATATGGGACAGGGGGCTTACATCTCGTACGAGCAGTACTTC. The chain couples TRBV2 to TRBJ2-7, with 12 bases matching TRBD1. The CDR3 contains 18 residues. The V segment lost 3 bases and the J segment 4 bases; nucleotides outside the gene matches: 13. The germline CDR1 and CDR2 sequences are SNHLY and FYNNEI.

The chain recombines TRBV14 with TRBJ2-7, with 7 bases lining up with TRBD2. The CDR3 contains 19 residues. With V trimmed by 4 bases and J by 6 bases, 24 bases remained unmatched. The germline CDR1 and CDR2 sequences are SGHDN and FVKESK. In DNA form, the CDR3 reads TGTGCCAGCAGCCCCTTCTCCTCCCAACTAGCGCTCAAGGGAGGCGAGCAGTACTTC. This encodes CASSPFSSQLALKGGEQYF.

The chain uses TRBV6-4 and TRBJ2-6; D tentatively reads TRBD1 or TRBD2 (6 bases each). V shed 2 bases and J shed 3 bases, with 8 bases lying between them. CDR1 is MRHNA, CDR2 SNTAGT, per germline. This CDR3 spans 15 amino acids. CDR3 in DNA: TGTGCCAGCAGTGACAGGGGGGATGGGGCCAACGTCCTGACTTTC. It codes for CASSDRGDGANVLTF.

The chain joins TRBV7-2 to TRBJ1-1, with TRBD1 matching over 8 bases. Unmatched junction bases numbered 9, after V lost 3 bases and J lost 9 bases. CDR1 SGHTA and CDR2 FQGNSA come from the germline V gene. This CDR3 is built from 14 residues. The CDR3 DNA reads TGTGCCAGCAGCTTGGCAAGCCGACAGGGGAAAGCTTTCTTT. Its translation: CASSLASRQGKAFF.

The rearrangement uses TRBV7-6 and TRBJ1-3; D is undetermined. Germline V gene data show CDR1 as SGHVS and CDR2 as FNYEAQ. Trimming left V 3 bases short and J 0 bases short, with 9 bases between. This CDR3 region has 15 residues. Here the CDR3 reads CASSFPLSSGNTIYF. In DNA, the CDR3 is TGTGCCAGCAGCTTTCCCCTTAGCTCTGGAAACACCATATATTTT.

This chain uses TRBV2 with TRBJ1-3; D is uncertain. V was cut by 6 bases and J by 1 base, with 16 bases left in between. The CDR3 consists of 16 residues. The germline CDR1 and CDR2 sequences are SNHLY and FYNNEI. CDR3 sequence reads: CASSAGQRQSGNTIYF. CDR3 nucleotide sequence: TGTGCCAGCAGCGCCGGGCAGAGACAATCTGGAAACACCATATATTTT.

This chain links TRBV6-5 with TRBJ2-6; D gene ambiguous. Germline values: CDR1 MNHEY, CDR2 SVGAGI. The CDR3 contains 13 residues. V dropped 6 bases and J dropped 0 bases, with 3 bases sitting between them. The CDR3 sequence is CASSNSGANVLTF. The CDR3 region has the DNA TGTGCCAGCAGCAACTCTGGGGCCAACGTCCTGACTTTC.

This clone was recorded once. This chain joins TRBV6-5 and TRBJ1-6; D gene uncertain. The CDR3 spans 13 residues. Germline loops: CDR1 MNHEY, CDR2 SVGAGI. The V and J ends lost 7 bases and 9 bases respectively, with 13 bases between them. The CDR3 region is CASTISTRSPLHF. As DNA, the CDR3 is TGTGCCAGCACCATCTCAACCCGTTCACCCCTCCACTTT.

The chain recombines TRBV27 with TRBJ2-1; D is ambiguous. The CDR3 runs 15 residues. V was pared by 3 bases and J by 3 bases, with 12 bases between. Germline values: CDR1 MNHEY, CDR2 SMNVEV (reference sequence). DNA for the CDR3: TGTGCCAGCAGTTTCCCGTTTGGGCGCTACAATGAGCAGTTCTTC. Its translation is CASSFPFGRYNEQFF.

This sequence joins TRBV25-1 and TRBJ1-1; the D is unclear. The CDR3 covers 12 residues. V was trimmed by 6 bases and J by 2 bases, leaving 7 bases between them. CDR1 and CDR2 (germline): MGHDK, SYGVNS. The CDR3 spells CASREGNTEAFF. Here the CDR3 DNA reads TGTGCCAGCAGAGAGGGTAACACTGAAGCTTTCTTT.

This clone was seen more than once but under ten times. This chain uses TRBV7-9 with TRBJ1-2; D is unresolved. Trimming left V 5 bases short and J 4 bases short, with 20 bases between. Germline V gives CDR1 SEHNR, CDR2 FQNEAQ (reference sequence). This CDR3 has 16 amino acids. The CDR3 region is CASSPRTQWLVYGYTF. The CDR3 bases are TGTGCCAGCAGCCCCCGGACCCAGTGGTTGGTCTATGGCTACACCTTC.

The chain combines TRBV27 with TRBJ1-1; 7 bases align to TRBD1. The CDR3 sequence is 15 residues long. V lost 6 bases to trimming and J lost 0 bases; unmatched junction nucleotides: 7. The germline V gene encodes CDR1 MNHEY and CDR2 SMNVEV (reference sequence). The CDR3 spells CASSKQTGMNTEAFF. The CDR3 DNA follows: TGTGCCAGCAGCAAGCAGACAGGGATGAACACTGAAGCTTTCTTT.

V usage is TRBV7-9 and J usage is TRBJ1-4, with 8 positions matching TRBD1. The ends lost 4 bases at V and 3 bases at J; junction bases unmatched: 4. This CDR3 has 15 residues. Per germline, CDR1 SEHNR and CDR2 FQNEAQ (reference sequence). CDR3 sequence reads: CASSYGQGPNEKLFF. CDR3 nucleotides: TGTGCCAGCAGCTATGGACAGGGACCTAATGAAAAACTGTTTTTT.

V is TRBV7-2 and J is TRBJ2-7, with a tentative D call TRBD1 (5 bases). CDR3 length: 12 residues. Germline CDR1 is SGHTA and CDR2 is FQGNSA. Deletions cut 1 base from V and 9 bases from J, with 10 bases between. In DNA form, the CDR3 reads TGTGCCAGCAGCTTAGACCATGGGGCGCAGTACTTC. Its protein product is CASSLDHGAQYF.

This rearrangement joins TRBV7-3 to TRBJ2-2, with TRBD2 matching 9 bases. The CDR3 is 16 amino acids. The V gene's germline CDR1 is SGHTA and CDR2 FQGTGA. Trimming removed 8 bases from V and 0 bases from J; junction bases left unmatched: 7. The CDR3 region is CASRASGASNTGELFF. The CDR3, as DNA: TGTGCCAGCCGGGCTAGCGGGGCTTCGAACACCGGGGAGCTGTTTTTT.

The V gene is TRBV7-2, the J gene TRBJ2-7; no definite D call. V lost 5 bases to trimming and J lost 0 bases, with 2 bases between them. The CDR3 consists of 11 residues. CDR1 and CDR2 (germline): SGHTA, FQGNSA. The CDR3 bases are TGTGCCAGCAGCGTCTCCTACGAGCAGTACTTC. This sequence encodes CASSVSYEQYF. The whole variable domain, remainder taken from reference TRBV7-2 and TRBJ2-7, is GAGVSQSPSNKVTEKGKDVELRCDPISGHTALYWYRQSLGQGLEFLIYFQGNSAPDKSGLPSDRFSAERTGGSVSTLTIQRTQQEDSAVYLCASSVSYEQYFGPGTRLTVT.

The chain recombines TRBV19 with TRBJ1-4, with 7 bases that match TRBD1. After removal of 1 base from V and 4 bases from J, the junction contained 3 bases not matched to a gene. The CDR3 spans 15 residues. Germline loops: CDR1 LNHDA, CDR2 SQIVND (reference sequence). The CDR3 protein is CASSIGGQHNEKLFF. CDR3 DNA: TGTGCCAGTAGTATAGGGGGACAGCATAATGAAAAACTGTTTTTT.